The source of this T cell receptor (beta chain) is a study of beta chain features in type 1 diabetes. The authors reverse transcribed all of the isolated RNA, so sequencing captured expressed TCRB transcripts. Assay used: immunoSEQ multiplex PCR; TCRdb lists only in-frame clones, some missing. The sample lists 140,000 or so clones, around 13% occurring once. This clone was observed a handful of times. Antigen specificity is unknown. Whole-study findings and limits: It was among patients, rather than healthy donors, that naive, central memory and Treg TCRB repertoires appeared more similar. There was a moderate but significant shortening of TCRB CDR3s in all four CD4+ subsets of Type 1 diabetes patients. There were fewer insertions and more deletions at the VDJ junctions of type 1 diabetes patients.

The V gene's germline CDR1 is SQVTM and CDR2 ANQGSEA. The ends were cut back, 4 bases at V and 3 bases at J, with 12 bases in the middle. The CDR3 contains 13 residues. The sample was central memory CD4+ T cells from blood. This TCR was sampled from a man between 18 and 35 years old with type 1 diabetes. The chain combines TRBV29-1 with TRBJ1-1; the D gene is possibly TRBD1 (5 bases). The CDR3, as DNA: TGCAGCGTTGTCGGGGGTAGGGACACTGAAGCTTTCTTT. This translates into CSVVGGRDTEAFF. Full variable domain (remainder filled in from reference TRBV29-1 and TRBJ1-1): SAVISQKPSRDICQRGTSLTIQCQVDSQVTMMFWYRQQPGQSLTLIATANQGSEATYESGFVIDKFPISRPNLTFSTLTVSNMSPEDSSIYLCSVVGGRDTEAFFGQGTRLTVV.